This T cell receptor (beta chain) comes out of a study of CD8 T cells in Susac syndrome. The patients with Susac syndrome were individuals who fulfilled the recently defined diagnostic criteria for disease that was either definite or probable. Study-level points and caveats: In Susac syndrome, CD8+ expansion was highest in TEMRA and active disease.

In this sample, this clonotype turned up once. The antigen is undetermined. V was pared by 1 base and J by 4 bases, with 11 bases between. Germline CDR1 reads MGHRA; CDR2 reads YSYEKL. The CDR3 length is 14 residues. RNA totalling about 0.5 to 1 ug underwent reverse transcription with random hexamers. Amplification of the TCR beta CDR3 was carried out by immunoSEQ multiplex PCR, which spanned a total of 54 Vbeta and 13 Jbeta segments. TCRdb re-derived calls from the immunoSEQ multiplex PCR reads in MiXCR, one entry per CDR3 protein. Of 120,000 or so distinct CDR3 sequences listed, around 94% are singletons.

The clonotype originates from a human donor with Susac syndrome. The sample was CD8+ T cells from PBMCs. The gene calls are TRBV4-1 and TRBJ2-7; D not resolved. Written as DNA, the CDR3 is TGCGCCAGCAGCCAAGGGGTCTGGGGATACGAGCAGTACTTC. Protein sequence: CASSQGVWGYEQYF.